These T cell receptor beta chains were read from a single sample in a study of human T cells and chemical hapten exposure. TCRdb passed the RACE reads through MiXCR, listing each CDR3 protein once. The sample includes some 300,000 distinct CDR3 sequences, approximately 5.8% of them seen just once. Sample: whole blood, taken in connection with sensitization to the hapten diphenylcyclopropenone (DPC). These receptors were obtained from a woman between 18 and 29 years old with alopecia areata. Some clones in this sample may be carry-over from other donors' samples. Both conserved end residues are part of each CDR3. D genes are given only for firm matches.

d_gene: .; v_gene: TRBV2; CDR3aa: CASTGPSSTDTQYF
d_gene: TRBD2; v_gene: TRBV4-3; CDR3aa: CASSPGSRTSGRNEQFF
d_gene: .; v_gene: TRBV7-2; CDR3aa: CASSLDTDSNQPQHF
d_gene: TRBD1; v_gene: TRBV7-2; CDR3aa: CASSSGQGAWYGYTF
d_gene: .; v_gene: TRBV10-3; CDR3aa: CASSRIKLEETQYF
d_gene: .; v_gene: TRBV7-2; CDR3aa: CASSLDGADTYGYTF
d_gene: .; v_gene: TRBV11-2; CDR3aa: CASSNRRGVYGYTF
d_gene: TRBD2; v_gene: TRBV11-3; CDR3aa: CASSLVPILAGGTNNEQFF
d_gene: .; v_gene: TRBV20-1; CDR3aa: CSAPRGGGNEKLFF
d_gene: .; v_gene: TRBV20-1; CDR3aa: CSASRDSEPDTQYF
d_gene: TRBD1; v_gene: TRBV6-1; CDR3aa: CASSERRTGKGQPQHF
d_gene: .; v_gene: TRBV6-2/TRBV6-3; CDR3aa: CASLDEQGSMHEQYF
d_gene: TRBD2; v_gene: TRBV4-2; CDR3aa: CASSQDFLAEITDTQYF
d_gene: .; v_gene: TRBV18; CDR3aa: CASSTTGTNEKLFF
d_gene: .; v_gene: TRBV6-2/TRBV6-3; CDR3aa: CASSSRGALETQYF
d_gene: TRBD1; v_gene: TRBV20-1; CDR3aa: CSARAEDRGSNQPQHF
d_gene: .; v_gene: TRBV7-9; CDR3aa: CASSSRGRFLDTQYF
d_gene: .; v_gene: TRBV12-3/TRBV12-4; CDR3aa: CASHSKGLRLNQPQHF
d_gene: .; v_gene: TRBV24-1; CDR3aa: CATRRPLDTGELFF
d_gene: .; v_gene: TRBV28; CDR3aa: CASSLEQVRSYEQYF
d_gene: .; v_gene: TRBV21-1; CDR3aa: CASSKWGQDLEGDYNSPLHF
d_gene: .; v_gene: TRBV18; CDR3aa: CASSPAGSGDSGANVLTF
d_gene: TRBD2; v_gene: TRBV20-1; CDR3aa: CSALSTGLTRGAGELFF
d_gene: TRBD1; v_gene: TRBV20-1; CDR3aa: CSASHRGFGATNEKLFF
d_gene: .; v_gene: TRBV5-1; CDR3aa: CASSLAWGALSPLHF
d_gene: .; v_gene: TRBV7-9; CDR3aa: CASSSGTDGSYEQYF
d_gene: .; v_gene: TRBV4-3; CDR3aa: CASSQAGVDTQYF
d_gene: .; v_gene: TRBV12-3/TRBV12-4; CDR3aa: CASSEGVLYEQYF
d_gene: .; v_gene: TRBV7-9; CDR3aa: CASSRAGTSYNEQFF
d_gene: .; v_gene: TRBV4-3; CDR3aa: CASSQDYVAAGANVLTF